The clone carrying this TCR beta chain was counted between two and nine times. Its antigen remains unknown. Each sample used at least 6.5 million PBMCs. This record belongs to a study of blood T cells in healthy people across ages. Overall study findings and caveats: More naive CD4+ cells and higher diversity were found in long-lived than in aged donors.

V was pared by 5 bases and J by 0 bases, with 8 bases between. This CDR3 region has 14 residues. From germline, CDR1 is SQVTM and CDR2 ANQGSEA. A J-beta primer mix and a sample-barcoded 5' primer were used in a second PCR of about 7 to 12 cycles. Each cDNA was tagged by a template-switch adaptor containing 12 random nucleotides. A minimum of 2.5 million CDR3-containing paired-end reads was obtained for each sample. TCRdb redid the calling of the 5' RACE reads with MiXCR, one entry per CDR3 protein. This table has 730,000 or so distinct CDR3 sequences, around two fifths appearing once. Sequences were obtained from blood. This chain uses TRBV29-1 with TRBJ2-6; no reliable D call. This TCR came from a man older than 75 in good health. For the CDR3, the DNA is TGCAGCGTTTTTCCCGGCTCTGGGGCCAACGTCCTGACTTTC. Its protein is CSVFPGSGANVLTF.